The sample holds many counts of the clone carrying this T cell receptor (beta chain). The record originates from a study of T cells after yellow fever vaccination. MiXCR, run by TCRdb on the 5' RACE reads, gives a single entry per CDR3 protein. The data contain 280,000 or so distinct CDR3 sequences, 7.5% to 9% of them singletons. Germline V gene data show CDR1 as MDHEN and CDR2 as SYDVKM. The CDR3 has 13 residues. V lost 4 bases and J lost 2, with 7 bases in between. This receptor was identified in a man aged 18 to 30 who received the YFV17D yellow fever vaccine. The rearrangement links TRBV28 to TRBJ2-3; no clear D gene. The sequenced sample was CD4+ T cells sorted from PBMCs, obtained 5 days after the yellow fever booster vaccination. The CDR3 sequence: CASSSPPTDTQYF. The CDR3 bases are TGTGCCAGCAGTTCTCCCCCCACAGATACGCAGTATTTT.